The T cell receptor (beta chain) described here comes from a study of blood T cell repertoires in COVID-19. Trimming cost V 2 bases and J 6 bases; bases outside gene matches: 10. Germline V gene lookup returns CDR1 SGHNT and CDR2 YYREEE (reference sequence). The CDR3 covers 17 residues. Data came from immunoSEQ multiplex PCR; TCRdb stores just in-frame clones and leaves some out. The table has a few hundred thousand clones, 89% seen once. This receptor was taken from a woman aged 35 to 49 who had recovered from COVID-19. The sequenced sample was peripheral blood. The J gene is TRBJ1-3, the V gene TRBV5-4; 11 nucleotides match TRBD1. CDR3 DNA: TGTGCCAGCAGCTTCGATCCCCCGGGACAGGGGGTAAACACCATATATTTT. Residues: CASSFDPPGQGVNTIYF.